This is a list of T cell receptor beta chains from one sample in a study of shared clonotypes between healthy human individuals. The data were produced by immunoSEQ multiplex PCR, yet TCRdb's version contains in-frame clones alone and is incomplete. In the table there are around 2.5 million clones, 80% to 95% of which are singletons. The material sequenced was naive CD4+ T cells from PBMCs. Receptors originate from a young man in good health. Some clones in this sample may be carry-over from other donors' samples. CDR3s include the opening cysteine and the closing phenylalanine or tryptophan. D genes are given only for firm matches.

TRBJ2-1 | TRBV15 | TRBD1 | TGTGCCATGTCAGGGGGCTACTACAATGAGCAGTTCTTC | CAMSGGYYNEQFF
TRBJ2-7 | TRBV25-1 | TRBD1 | TGTGCCAGCAGTGTAGCAGGGGGCGCAGGCGAGCAGTACTTC | CASSVAGGAGEQYF
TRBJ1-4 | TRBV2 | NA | TGTGCCAGCAGGCCCAGACAGAGTAATGAAAAACTGTTTTTT | CASRPRQSNEKLFF
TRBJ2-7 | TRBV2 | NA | TGTGCCAGCAGTGTTGAACAGGGAAGTTCCTACGAGCAGTACTTC | CASSVEQGSSYEQYF
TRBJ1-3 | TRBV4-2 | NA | TGTGCCAGCAGCCAAGATTCATCGGGGGGTGGAAACACCATATATTTT | CASSQDSSGGGNTIYF
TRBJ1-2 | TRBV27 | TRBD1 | TGTGCCAGCAGTCTGCAACAGGGGGGAAGCTATGGCTACACCTTC | CASSLQQGGSYGYTF
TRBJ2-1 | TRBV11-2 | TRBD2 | TGTGCCAGCAGCTTAGCGGGAGGGAATGATGAGCAGTTCTTC | CASSLAGGNDEQFF
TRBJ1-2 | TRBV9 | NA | TGTGCCAGCAGCCCGCGCCCCGGACGGTCTTGGGGTGGCTACACCTTC | CASSPRPGRSWGGYTF
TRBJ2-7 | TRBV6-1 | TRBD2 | TGTGCCAGCAGTGAAAGGTGGCTAGCGGGAGGGCTAGTCTACGAGCAGTACTTC | CASSERWLAGGLVYEQYF
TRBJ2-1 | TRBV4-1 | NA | TGCGCCAGCAGCCCTAGACTAGAACTTTACAATGAGCAGTTCTTC | CASSPRLELYNEQFF